A single sample is the source of the 6 T cell receptor beta chains below, sequenced in a study of breast tumors, draining lymph nodes, adjacent tissues. TCRdb ran MiXCR on the multiplex PCR reads and lists one entry per CDR3 protein. Here the sample spans about 230,000 distinct CDR3 sequences, roughly 32% being singletons. Breast cancer patients provided tissue from their axillary draining lymph nodes. The sequencing input was axillary lymph node tissue. The receptors here all came from a female donor with breast cancer. Some clones in this sample may be carry-over from other donors' samples.

This clonotype was counted at least ten times. The chain uses TRBV15 and TRBJ2-1, with 8 nucleotides matching TRBD1. The V and J ends lost 1 base and 9 bases, in that order; junction bases with no gene match: 8. The germline V gene encodes CDR1 LNHNV and CDR2 YYDKDF (reference sequence). This CDR3 has 15 amino acids. CDR3 residues: CATSRGRTGIPEQFF. CDR3 nucleotide sequence: TGTGCCACCAGCAGAGGCAGGACAGGGATTCCTGAGCAGTTCTTC.

A word on this clonotype: Germline is not matched at one junction end, which may reflect a read error. V usage is TRBV5-4 and J usage is TRBJ2-1; 10 bases line up with TRBD1. The germline gives CDR1 SGHNT, CDR2 YYREEE (reference sequence). This CDR3 comprises 15 residues. CDR3: CASSLDRGTYNKQFF. In DNA form, the CDR3 reads TGTGCCAGCAGCCTGGACAGGGGGACCTACAATAAGCAGTTCTTC.

A word on this clonotype: This sequence may be a read error, since a much larger clone differs from it by one base. The CDR3 carries no conserved terminal phenylalanine or tryptophan, so it likely arises from a read error. J is TRBJ2-7 and V is TRBV5-6; perhaps TRBD2 as D (6 bases). The V end was cut by 7 bases, the J end by 4 bases, with 21 bases between. The germline gives CDR1 SGHDT, CDR2 YYEEEE. The CDR3 has 15 amino acids. CDR3 bases: TGTGCCAGCCTCTCTTGGGGCCTAGCGAGGTACGAGCAGTACCTC. Its translation: CASLSWGLARYEQYL.

The V call is TRBV5-1, the J call TRBJ2-1; 7 bases align to TRBD2. Germline V gene lookup returns CDR1 SGHRS and CDR2 YFSETQ. The J segment lost 13 bases and the V segment lost 4 bases, leaving 14 bases of the junction unmatched. The CDR3 is 14 residues long. The CDR3 coding sequence is TGCGCCAGCAGCCTGGTCTCTTCGGGGGGTGATCAGTTCTTC. Protein: CASSLVSSGGDQFF.

At least ten counts were recorded for this clonotype. This rearrangement joins TRBV19 to TRBJ1-6, with a tentative D call TRBD1 (5 bases). V dropped 0 bases and J dropped 9 bases, with 12 bases sitting between them. Germline V gene sequence: CDR1 LNHDA, CDR2 SQIVND (reference sequence). This CDR3 has 15 amino acids. This chain's CDR3 is CASSIDPRDGSPLHF. For the CDR3, the DNA is TGTGCCAGTAGTATAGATCCCAGGGACGGTTCACCCCTCCACTTT.

Of note for this clonotype: Given a much more abundant clone one base away, this may be a read error. V and J are TRBV6-1 and TRBJ1-5, with a possible D match to TRBD1 (6 bases). In germline, CDR1 is MNHNS, CDR2 SASEGT. V was shortened by 2 bases and J by 1 base, with 18 bases between the two germline ends. This CDR3 is built from 18 residues. CDR3 nucleotide sequence: TGTGCCAGCAGTGAAAGGGGGGTCGACAGCACAAGCAATCAGCCCCAGCATTTT. Translation: CASSERGVDSTSNQPQHF.